These 29 T cell receptor beta chains were all obtained from the same sample, sequenced in a study of blood T cell repertoires in COVID-19. Some clones are missing from TCRdb's copy, which holds only in-frame ones; the method was immunoSEQ multiplex PCR. The table records about 130,000 clones, approximately 90% of them present only once. Sequenced input: peripheral blood. Every receptor here comes from a man aged 50 or older with acute or convalescent COVID-19.

The chain uses TRBV9 and TRBJ1-3, with D perhaps matching TRBD1 (6 bases). The length of the CDR3 is 17 residues. Germline V gene data show CDR1 as SGDLS and CDR2 as YYNGEE. The V end was cut by 1 base, the J end by 0 bases, with 14 bases between. CDR3 loop: CASSVSGTRISGNTIYF. The CDR3 DNA follows: TGTGCCAGCAGCGTATCCGGGACACGAATCTCTGGAAACACCATATATTTT.

The chain joins TRBV27 to TRBJ2-1, with no clear D. This CDR3 is built from 15 residues. CDR1 is MNHEY, CDR2 SMNVEV, per germline (reference sequence). The V and J ends lost 4 bases and 0 bases respectively, with 10 bases between them. CDR3: CASSYRTSSYNEQFF. The CDR3 nucleotides are TGTGCCAGCAGTTATCGAACGAGCTCCTACAATGAGCAGTTCTTC.

About this clone: Other DNA variants within this sample encode the same CDR3. The rearrangement uses TRBV5-1 and TRBJ2-5; D call uncertain. The germline gives CDR1 SGHRS, CDR2 YFSETQ. Trimming stripped 0 bases from V and 2 bases from J, with 2 bases between. CDR3 length equals 12 residues. The CDR3 nucleotides are TGCGCCAGCAGCTTGGCACAAGAGACCCAGTACTTC. It yields the protein CASSLAQETQYF.

This clone was counted a few times. J is TRBJ1-1 and V is TRBV4-2; D remains unclear. CDR1 is LGHNA, CDR2 YNFKEQ, per germline. This CDR3 comprises 14 residues. The V gene lost 4 bases and the J gene lost 8 bases, with 17 bases spanning the gap. This CDR3 is CASSPPLRPLEAFF. CDR3 coding DNA: TGTGCCAGCAGCCCCCCCCTGCGGCCTTTGGAAGCTTTCTTT.

In this sample, this clone turned up once. This rearrangement joins TRBV30 to TRBJ1-1; perhaps TRBD1 as D (6 bases). Per the germline V gene, CDR1 is GTSNPN and CDR2 is SVGIG (reference sequence). The V end was cut by 3 bases, the J end by 7 bases, with 15 bases between. The CDR3 totals 13 residues. CDR3 in DNA: TGTGCCTGGAGGGGCAGGGGAATAGGTGAAGCTTTCTTT. Translated, it gives CAWRGRGIGEAFF.

J is TRBJ2-1 and V is TRBV20-1; 7 positions match TRBD2. The CDR3 extends over 17 amino acids. With 3 bases clipped from V and 7 bases from J, the junction kept 18 bases outside the gene matches. Germline CDR1 is DFQATT and CDR2 is SNEGSKA (reference sequence). The CDR3 sequence is CSASPLLRGEPLNEQFF. CDR3 bases: TGCAGTGCTAGTCCCCTTCTCCGGGGGGAACCACTGAATGAGCAGTTCTTC.

The chain employs TRBV20-1 and TRBJ1-5, with TRBD1 identical over 7 bases. Germline CDR1 is DFQATT and CDR2 is SNEGSKA (reference sequence). This CDR3 has 18 amino acids. The trim removed 3 bases at V and 1 base at J, leaving 15 bases unmatched. The CDR3, as DNA: TGCAGTGCTAGTCTGCTCCGGACAGGCACCTTAAGCAATCAGCCCCAGCATTTT. Protein product: CSASLLRTGTLSNQPQHF.

J is TRBJ2-2 and V is TRBV27; D is undetermined. Germline values: CDR1 MNHEY, CDR2 SMNVEV (reference sequence). The CDR3 runs 15 residues. Trimming took 3 bases from V and 4 from J, leaving 12 bases between them. The CDR3 DNA sequence: TGTGCCAGCAGTTTGAGAGCCCCGCGCACCGGGGAGCTGTTTTTT. The encoded protein is CASSLRAPRTGELFF.

The chain is built from TRBV28 and TRBJ1-3, with D tentatively TRBD1 (5 bases). Germline V CDR1 and CDR2: MDHEN, SYDVKM. This CDR3 has 14 amino acids. The germline V and J ends were trimmed by 2 bases and 2 bases, with 7 bases remaining between them. The CDR3 bases are TGTGCCAGCAGTTTAGCAGGGCCTGGAAACACCATATATTTT. Translating it yields CASSLAGPGNTIYF. The variable domain in full, with the rest retrieved from reference TRBV28 and TRBJ1-3, is DVKVTQSSRYLVKRTGEKVFLECVQDMDHENMFWYRQDPGLGLRLIYFSYDVKMKEKGDIPEGYSVSREKKERFSLILESASTNQTSMYLCASSLAGPGNTIYFGEGSWLTVV.

The V gene is TRBV6-5, the J gene TRBJ1-1; D not certain. Trimming pared 6 bases from V and 0 bases from J, leaving 8 bases between. Per germline, CDR1 MNHEY and CDR2 SVGAGI. This CDR3 comprises 13 residues. The DNA for the CDR3 is TGTGCCAGCAGGCGCGAGATGAACACTGAAGCTTTCTTT. This gives the protein CASRREMNTEAFF.

A single count supports this clone. This chain links TRBV29-1 with TRBJ1-2, with TRBD1 matching 8 bases. Germline CDR1 is SQVTM and CDR2 is ANQGSEA. The V and J ends lost 4 bases and 4 bases, in that order; junction bases with no gene match: 2. This CDR3 is built from 12 residues. CDR3 bases: TGCAGCGTTGGGGACAGGCTCTATGGCTACACCTTC. Its translation is CSVGDRLYGYTF.

This rearrangement joins TRBV5-1 to TRBJ1-2; D unclear. The germline CDR1 and CDR2 sequences are SGHRS and YFSETQ. CDR3 length: 13 amino acids. V dropped 5 bases and J dropped 0 bases, with 8 bases sitting between them. This chain's CDR3 is CASSPVANYGYTF. The CDR3 DNA follows: TGCGCCAGCAGTCCGGTTGCTAACTATGGCTACACCTTC.

The rearrangement links TRBV30 to TRBJ2-5, with D maybe TRBD1 (7 bases). Germline assignment: CDR1 GTSNPN and CDR2 SVGIG (reference sequence). V lost 6 bases and J 2 bases, leaving 13 bases between the germline ends. CDR3 length: 13 amino acids. CDR3 region: CACSGGRQETQYF. The CDR3, as DNA: TGTGCCTGCTCAGGGGGGAGGCAAGAGACCCAGTACTTC.

This clone was seen only a few times. V usage is TRBV2 and J usage is TRBJ2-1, with D possibly being TRBD1 (5 bases). V gave up 5 bases and J gave up 5 bases, with 10 bases separating them. CDR3 length equals 13 residues. Germline loops: CDR1 SNHLY, CDR2 FYNNEI. The CDR3 coding sequence is TGTGCCAGCAGTTGGGCAGGGAACAATGAGCAGTTCTTC. Amino acids: CASSWAGNNEQFF.

The genes are TRBV28 and TRBJ1-1; TRBD1 matches at 10 bases. The junction had 11 bases not matched to a gene; V was cut back by 3 bases and J by 4 bases. This CDR3 spans 17 amino acids. The germline gives CDR1 MDHEN, CDR2 SYDVKM. The CDR3 protein is CASSFGQGGFLFTEAFF. The CDR3 DNA is TGTGCCAGCAGTTTCGGACAGGGGGGATTCTTATTCACTGAAGCTTTCTTT.

The J gene is TRBJ1-6, the V gene TRBV18; no definite D call. Trimming took off 3 bases at V and 9 bases at J, with 12 bases between the two ends. This CDR3 comprises 14 residues. The germline V gene has CDR1 KGHSH and CDR2 LQKENI. The DNA for the CDR3 is TGTGCCAGCTCACCTAGCGATTGGGCTTCACCCCTCCACTTT. This gives the protein CASSPSDWASPLHF. Filled out from reference TRBV18 and TRBJ1-6, the complete variable domain reads NAGVMQNPRHLVRRRGQEARLRCSPMKGHSHVYWYRQLPEEGLKFMVYLQKENIIDESGMPKERFSAEFPKEGPSILRIQQVVRGDSAAYFCASSPSDWASPLHFGNGTRLTVT.

This chain uses TRBV10-3 with TRBJ2-1; 7 nucleotides line up with TRBD2. Unmatched junction bases numbered 12, after V lost 6 bases and J lost 7 bases. This CDR3 is 15 amino acids long. Germline CDR1 is ENHRY and CDR2 is SYGVKD. The CDR3 loop reads CAISLLADGTNEQFF. The CDR3 nucleotides are TGTGCCATCAGCCTCCTAGCGGATGGCACTAATGAGCAGTTCTTC.

The chain uses TRBV5-4 and TRBJ2-1; D remains unclear. CDR3 length equals 11 residues. Germline V gives CDR1 SGHNT, CDR2 YYREEE (reference sequence). The germline V and J ends were trimmed by 4 bases and 7 bases, with 6 bases remaining between them. The CDR3 sequence: CASSTLNEQFF. The CDR3 DNA reads TGTGCCAGCAGCACCCTAAATGAGCAGTTCTTC.

This rearrangement joins TRBV2 to TRBJ1-3; 7 bases are a match to TRBD1. The CDR3 runs to 14 residues. Germline assignment: CDR1 SNHLY and CDR2 FYNNEI. J was trimmed by 8 bases and V by 8 bases; bases with no gene match: 12. The CDR3 nucleotides are TGTGCCAGCCAGGACAGGACGGTGAAAGACACCATATATTTT. It translates to CASQDRTVKDTIYF.

This rearrangement joins TRBV18 to TRBJ2-5; tentatively, D is TRBD2 (6 bases). Trimming left V 2 bases short and J 1 base short, with 14 bases between. This CDR3 region has 16 residues. The germline gives CDR1 KGHSH, CDR2 LQKENI. DNA for the CDR3: TGTGCCAGCTCACCAAATAGGGCGGGGCCCCAAGAGACCCAGTACTTC. It yields the protein CASSPNRAGPQETQYF.

V usage is TRBV6-5 and J usage is TRBJ2-3, with D perhaps matching TRBD2 (5 bases). The CDR3 extends over 15 amino acids. V gave up 3 bases and J gave up 2 bases, with 12 bases separating them. Germline V gene sequence: CDR1 MNHEY, CDR2 SVGAGI. CDR3 sequence: CASSYGLPITDTQYF. The CDR3 DNA reads TGTGCCAGCAGTTATGGACTGCCTATCACAGATACGCAGTATTTT.

The chain combines TRBV21-1 with TRBJ2-7; the table's TRBD2 call for D was not verified on the DNA. TRBV21-1 is recorded as a pseudogene. This CDR3 has 15 amino acids. In DNA form, the CDR3 reads TGTGCCAGCAGCAAAGCGCTTTGCACTTCCTACGAGCAGTACTTC. This encodes CASSKALCTSYEQYF.

This sequence joins TRBV27 and TRBJ2-7, with 10 bases aligning to TRBD1. Germline V gene data show CDR1 as MNHEY and CDR2 as SMNVEV (reference sequence). This CDR3 region has 16 residues. V was clipped by 1 base and J by 4 bases; unmatched bases: 7. The CDR3 loop reads CASSLWGTGAIYEQYF. The CDR3 DNA sequence: TGTGCCAGCAGTTTATGGGGGACAGGGGCGATATACGAGCAGTACTTC.

V gene TRBV5-5 combines with J gene TRBJ1-2; 7 bases fit TRBD1. With 4 bases clipped from V and 8 bases from J, the junction kept 11 bases outside the gene matches. CDR3 length: 14 amino acids. The germline V gene has CDR1 SGHKS and CDR2 YYEKEE (reference sequence). CDR3 residues: CASSPQDRSEGYTF. In DNA, the CDR3 is TGTGCCAGCAGCCCCCAGGACAGGTCGGAAGGCTACACCTTC.

CDR3 in DNA: TGCAGCGCCCTAGATGGCTACAATGAGCAGTTCTTC. This encodes CSALDGYNEQFF. The chain uses TRBV29-1 and TRBJ2-1, with D uncertain. Trimming removed 7 bases at V and 3 bases at J, with 10 bases between. Germline V gene data show CDR1 as SQVTM and CDR2 as ANQGSEA. The CDR3 is 12 residues long.

This chain links TRBV10-1 with TRBJ1-2; 7 nucleotides align to TRBD1. Germline V CDR1 and CDR2: WNHNN, SYGVQD (reference sequence). The V and J ends lost 5 bases and 4 bases, in that order; junction bases with no gene match: 4. The CDR3 sequence is 13 residues long. CDR3 in amino acids: CASSPGQAYGYTF. CDR3 nucleotides: TGCGCCAGCAGTCCTGGACAGGCCTATGGCTACACCTTC.

The chain couples TRBV6-5 to TRBJ1-5; 7 bases match TRBD1. Germline V CDR1 and CDR2: MNHEY, SVGAGI. CDR3 length equals 15 residues. V shed 10 bases and J 4 bases; nucleotides not matched to a gene: 13. The CDR3 loop is CATVLNTGENQPQHF. For the CDR3, the DNA is TGTGCCACCGTATTAAACACAGGGGAAAATCAGCCCCAGCATTTT.

CDR3 protein: CASSLLGDNQPQHF. The CDR3 coding sequence is TGTGCCAGCAGTTTGCTCGGGGACAATCAGCCCCAGCATTTT. The rearrangement uses TRBV28 and TRBJ1-5; D not resolved. The CDR3 runs to 14 residues. Germline CDR1 is MDHEN and CDR2 is SYDVKM. V was pared by 3 bases and J by 3 bases, with 9 bases between.

This rearrangement joins TRBV18 to TRBJ1-2; D is possibly TRBD1 (6 bases). The ends were cut back, 5 bases at V and 4 bases at J, with 14 bases in the middle. Germline CDR1 and CDR2: KGHSH and LQKENI. The CDR3 loop spans 14 amino acids. DNA of the CDR3: TGTGCCAGCTCATCGGACAGAAATCTCTATGGCTACACCTTC. This translates into CASSSDRNLYGYTF. The full variable domain, with the rest looked up from reference TRBV18 and TRBJ1-2, is NAGVMQNPRHLVRRRGQEARLRCSPMKGHSHVYWYRQLPEEGLKFMVYLQKENIIDESGMPKERFSAEFPKEGPSILRIQQVVRGDSAAYFCASSSDRNLYGYTFGSGTRLTVV.